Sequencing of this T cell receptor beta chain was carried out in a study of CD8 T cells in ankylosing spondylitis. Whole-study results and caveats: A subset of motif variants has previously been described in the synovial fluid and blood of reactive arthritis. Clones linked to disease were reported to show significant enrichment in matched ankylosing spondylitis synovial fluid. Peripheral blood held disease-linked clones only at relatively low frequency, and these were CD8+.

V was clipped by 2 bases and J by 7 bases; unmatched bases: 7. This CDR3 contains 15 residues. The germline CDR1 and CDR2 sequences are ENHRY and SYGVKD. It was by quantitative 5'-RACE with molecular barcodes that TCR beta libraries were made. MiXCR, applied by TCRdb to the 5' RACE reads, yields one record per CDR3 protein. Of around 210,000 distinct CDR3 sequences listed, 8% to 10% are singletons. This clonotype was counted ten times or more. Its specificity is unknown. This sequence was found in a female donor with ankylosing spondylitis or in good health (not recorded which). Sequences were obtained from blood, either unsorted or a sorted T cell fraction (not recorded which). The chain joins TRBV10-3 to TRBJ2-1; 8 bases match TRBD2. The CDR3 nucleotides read TGTGCCATCAGTGAGACACTAGCGGTAAGAAATGAGCAGTTCTTC. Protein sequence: CAISETLAVRNEQFF.